The source of this T cell receptor (beta chain) is a study of post-analysis software for immune sequencing data. Study findings and constraints: Patients used several TRBV segments, including TRBV5-6, TRBV5-1 and TRBV20-1, more often than controls.

On this clonotype itself: Its antigen is unidentified.

Germline lookup yields CDR1 LNHNV and CDR2 YYDKDF (reference sequence). This CDR3 comprises 20 residues. V trimming: 3 bases; J trimming: 2 bases; junction bases outside the gene matches: 17. Included in the TCR beta cDNA libraries were unique molecular identifiers. MiXCR, run by TCRdb on the PCR reads, gives a single entry per CDR3 protein. The sample shows about 820,000 distinct CDR3 sequences, about 53% of them seen only once. The rearrangement links TRBV15 to TRBJ2-1; 9 bases are shared with TRBD2. Input material: blood. This receptor was taken from a girl aged 10-17 years with multiple sclerosis. This CDR3 is CATSRSSESGRPPTYNEQFF. The DNA of the CDR3 is TGTGCCACCAGCAGGAGCTCGGAGAGCGGGAGGCCCCCTACCTACAATGAGCAGTTCTTC. The whole variable domain, filled in from reference TRBV15 and TRBJ2-1, reads DAMVIQNPRYQVTQFGKPVTLSCSQTLNHNVMYWYQQKSSQAPKLLFHYYDKDFNNEADTPDNFQSRRPNTSFCFLDIRSPGLGDTAMYLCATSRSSESGRPPTYNEQFFGPGTRLTVL.